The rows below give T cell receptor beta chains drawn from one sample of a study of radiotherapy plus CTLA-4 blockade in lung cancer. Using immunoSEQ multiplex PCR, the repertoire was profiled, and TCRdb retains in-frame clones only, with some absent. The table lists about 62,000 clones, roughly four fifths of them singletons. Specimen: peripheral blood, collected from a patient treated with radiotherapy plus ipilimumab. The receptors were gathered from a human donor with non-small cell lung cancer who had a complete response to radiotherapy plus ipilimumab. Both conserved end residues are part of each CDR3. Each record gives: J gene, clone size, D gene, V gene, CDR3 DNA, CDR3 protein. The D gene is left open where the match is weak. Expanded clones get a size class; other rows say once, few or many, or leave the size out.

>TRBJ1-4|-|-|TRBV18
TGTGCCAGCTCACGGAGCGGGGATGAAAAACTGTTTTTT
CASSRSGDEKLFF
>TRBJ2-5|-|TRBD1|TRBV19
TGTGCCAGTAGTGGACAGGGGAACCAAGAGACCCAGTACTTC
CASSGQGNQETQYF
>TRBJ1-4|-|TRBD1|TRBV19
TGTGCCAGTAGCAGCGGACAGGGGAATAATGAAAAACTGTTTTTT
CASSSGQGNNEKLFF
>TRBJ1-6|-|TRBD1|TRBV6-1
TGTGCCAGCAGTTCGGACAGGGGGCTTTCACCCCTCCACTTT
CASSSDRGLSPLHF
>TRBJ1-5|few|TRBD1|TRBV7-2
TGTGCCAGCAGCGGGGACAGAAATCAGCCCCAGCATTTT
CASSGDRNQPQHF
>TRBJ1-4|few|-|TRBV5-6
TGTGCCAGCAGCTGGGCGAGAGGAGGGAAACTGTTTTTT
CASSWARGGKLFF
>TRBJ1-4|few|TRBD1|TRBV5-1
TGCGCCAGCAGCTTAGGGACAGCTCTTAATGAAAAACTGTTTTTT
CASSLGTALNEKLFF
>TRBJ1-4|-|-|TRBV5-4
TGTGCCAGCAGCCACCGGGGGGGCGGGACTAATGAAAAACTGTTTTTT
CASSHRGGGTNEKLFF
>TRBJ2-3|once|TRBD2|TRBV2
TGTGCCAGCAGTGAAGCGCGGGGAGGGACTAGCGTAGATACGCAGTATTTT
CASSEARGGTSVDTQYF
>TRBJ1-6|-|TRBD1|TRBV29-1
TGCAGCGTGATGACAGGGATAAATTCACCCCTCCACTTT
CSVMTGINSPLHF
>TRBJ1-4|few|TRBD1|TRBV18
TGTGCCAGCTCATCACCGGACAGGGGATCAACTAATGAAAAACTGTTTTTT
CASSSPDRGSTNEKLFF
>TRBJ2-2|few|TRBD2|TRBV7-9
TGTGCCAGCAGCTTGGGTCGTTTTAGCGGGAGGTTAAACACCGGGGAGCTGTTTTTT
CASSLGRFSGRLNTGELFF
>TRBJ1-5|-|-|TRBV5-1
TGCGCCAGCAGCTCCCAAGGACTCCCCGAGCAGCCCCAGCATTTT
CASSSQGLPEQPQHF
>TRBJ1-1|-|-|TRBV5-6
TGTGCCAGCAGCTTGATCTCACTGGGGGGTATGAACACTGAAGCTTTCTTT
CASSLISLGGMNTEAFF
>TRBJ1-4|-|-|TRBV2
TGTGCCAGCAGTGGGGGGCGAAATGAAAAACTGTTTTTT
CASSGGRNEKLFF
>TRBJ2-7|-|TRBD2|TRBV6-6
TGTGCCAGCAGTTCCGCCGGGGGGTACGAGCAGTACTTC
CASSSAGGYEQYF
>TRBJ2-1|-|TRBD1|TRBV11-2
TGTGCCAGCAGCTCTCAGGGGGAAGTAAGGGGGAATGAGCAGTTCTTC
CASSSQGEVRGNEQFF
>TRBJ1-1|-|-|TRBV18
TGTGCCAGCTCACCGCCGAGAGGGAACGGGACTGAAGCTTTCTTT
CASSPPRGNGTEAFF
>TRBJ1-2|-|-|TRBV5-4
TGTGCCAGCAGCTGGGGAGACAGGCAAAACTATGGCTACACCTTC
CASSWGDRQNYGYTF
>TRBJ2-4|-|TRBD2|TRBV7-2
TGTGCCAGCAGCTTAGCGTCGGTGTCGACTAGCGGGGGGCTACAGTACTTC
CASSLASVSTSGGLQYF
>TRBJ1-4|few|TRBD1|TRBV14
TGTGCCAGCAGCCAAGGACAGGGGGCGTGGAAACTGTTTTTT
CASSQGQGAWKLFF
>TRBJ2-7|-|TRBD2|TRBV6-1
TGTGCCAGCAGTGTCGGACCGGGACTAGCGGTTTACGAGCAGTACTTC
CASSVGPGLAVYEQYF
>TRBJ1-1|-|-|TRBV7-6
TGTGCCAGCAGCCCCAATTCGGGGACTGAAGCTTTCTTT
CASSPNSGTEAFF
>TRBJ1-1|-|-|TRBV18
TGTGCCAGCTCAGCAGTATCGAACACTGAAGCTTTCTTT
CASSAVSNTEAFF
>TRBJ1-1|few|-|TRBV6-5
TGTGCCAGCCACCTCGGCGGGGGATTGACTGAAGCTTTCTTT
CASHLGGGLTEAFF
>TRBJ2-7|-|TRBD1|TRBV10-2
TGCGCCAGCAGGGGACAGGGGGGATCCTACGAGCAGTACTTC
CASRGQGGSYEQYF
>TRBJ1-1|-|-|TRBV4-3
TGCGCCAGCAGCCAAGAGGGGACACTAAGTACTGAAGCTTTCTTT
CASSQEGTLSTEAFF
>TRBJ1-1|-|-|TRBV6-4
TGTGCCAGCAAGAGGGACATGAACACTGAAGCTTTCTTT
CASKRDMNTEAFF
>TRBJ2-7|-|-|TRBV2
TGTGCCAGCAGTGACCAGGGGTTCGGCGAGCAGTACTTC
CASSDQGFGEQYF
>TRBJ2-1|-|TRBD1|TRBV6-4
TGTGCCAGCAGTGACGGGACAGGGGGCGCGAATAGGCAGTTCTTC
CASSDGTGGANRQFF
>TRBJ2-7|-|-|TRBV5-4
TGTGCCAGCAGCTTGGGGCCTGGCAGCGCGTACGAGCAGTACTTC
CASSLGPGSAYEQYF
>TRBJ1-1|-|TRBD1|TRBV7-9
TGTGCCAGCAGCTGGGGGACAGGAAACACTGAAGCTTTCTTT
CASSWGTGNTEAFF
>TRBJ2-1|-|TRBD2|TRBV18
TGTGCCAGCTCACCCGGACTAGCGGCGAACAATGAGCAGTTCTTC
CASSPGLAANNEQFF
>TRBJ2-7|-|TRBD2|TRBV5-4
TGTGCCAGCAGCTCCCCCCCGGGGCGGGGGGCGCGGGAGCAGTACTTC
CASSSPPGRGAREQYF
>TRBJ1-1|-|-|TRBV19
TGTGCCAGTAGTCTGCGACAGCCTGTCACTGAAGCTTTCTTT
CASSLRQPVTEAFF
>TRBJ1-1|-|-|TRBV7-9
TGTGCCAGCAGTGACGGGTCGGCCCTGAACACTGAAGCTTTCTTT
CASSDGSALNTEAFF
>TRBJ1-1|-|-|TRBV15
TGTGCCACCAGCAGAGATGGGGGGGTCACTGAAGCTTTCTTT
CATSRDGGVTEAFF
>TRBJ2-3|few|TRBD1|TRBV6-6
TGTGCCAGCAAGACAGGGCCCAGCACAGATACGCAGTATTTT
CASKTGPSTDTQYF
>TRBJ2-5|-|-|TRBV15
TGTGCCACCAGCAGAGATATAGGGGGCCAAGAGACCCAGTACTTC
CATSRDIGGQETQYF
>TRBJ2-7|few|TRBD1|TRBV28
TGTGCCAGCAGTTCTCCGGGACAGGCGCCCTACGAGCAGTACTTC
CASSSPGQAPYEQYF
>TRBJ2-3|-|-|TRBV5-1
TGCGCCAGCAGCTCGCGAGATACGCAGTATTTT
CASSSRDTQYF
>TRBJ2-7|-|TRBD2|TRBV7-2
TGTGCCAGCAGGTTCAACCCTGGGACTAGTGTCTACGAGCAGTACTTC
CASRFNPGTSVYEQYF
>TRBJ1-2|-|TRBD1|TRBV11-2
TGTGCCAGCAGCTTCCGGGACAGCCTAGCGAGCTACACCTTC
CASSFRDSLASYTF
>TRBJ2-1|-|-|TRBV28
TGTGCCAGCAGGGTCAAGACAGCCTCCTACAATGAGCAGTTCTTC
CASRVKTASYNEQFF
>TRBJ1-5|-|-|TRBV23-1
TGCGCCAGCAGTCAACGAGGGCCGACTAGCAATCGGCCCCAGCATTTT
CASSQRGPTSNRPQHF
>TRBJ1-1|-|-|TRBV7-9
TGTGCCAGCAGCTTAGAATTCAGGGAAGCTTTCTTT
CASSLEFREAFF
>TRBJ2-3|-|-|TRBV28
TGTGCCAGCAGTTCCGGGACATTTGCGCAGTATTTT
CASSSGTFAQYF